This passage covers 27 T cell receptor beta chains from one sample sequenced in a study of identifying expanded T cells in peripheral blood. Profiled with immunoSEQ multiplex PCR; TCRdb holds only in-frame clones, not every one. The table includes more than 85,000 clones, approximately 90% detected once. Sequencing was carried out using blood. The source of these receptors is a person between 18 and 69 years old in good health.

The rearrangement uses TRBV21-1 and TRBJ1-5; the table's D call TRBD1 went unverified against the DNA. TRBV21-1 is a pseudogene. The CDR3 consists of 15 residues. The DNA of the CDR3 is TGTGCCAGCAGCCGGCAGAACAGAAGCAATCAGCCCCAGCATTTT. Protein: CASSRQNRSNQPQHF.

This clone was observed a single time. This chain connects TRBV6-1 to TRBJ2-7; 9 nucleotides line up with TRBD2. The CDR3 covers 16 residues. The germline V gene has CDR1 MNHNS and CDR2 SASEGT. The trim removed 4 bases at V and 1 base at J, leaving 8 bases unmatched. CDR3 region: CASSVPSGVRSYEQYF. In nucleotides, the CDR3 is TGTGCCAGCAGTGTTCCTAGCGGGGTAAGGTCCTACGAGCAGTACTTC.

This sequence joins TRBV11-2 and TRBJ2-7, with 7 bases that match TRBD2. The germline gives CDR1 SGHAT, CDR2 FQNNGV. J was trimmed by 7 bases and V by 2 bases; bases with no gene match: 14. The CDR3 totals 16 residues. CDR3 coding DNA: TGTGCCAGCAGCTTAAGTCGGGGGGAAAAAAGAGGGGAGCAGTACTTC. This codes for CASSLSRGEKRGEQYF. Looking up the rest from reference TRBV11-2 and TRBJ2-7 gives the full variable domain: EAGVAQSPRYKIIEKRQSVAFWCNPISGHATLYWYQQILGQGPKLLIQFQNNGVVDDSQLPKDRFSAERLKGVDSTLKIQPAKLEDSAVYLCASSLSRGEKRGEQYFGPGTRLTVT.

In its sample, this clone was seen once. J is TRBJ1-2 and V is TRBV6-6; 7 bases agree with TRBD1. Unmatched junction bases numbered 8, after V lost 6 bases and J lost 4 bases. CDR3 length equals 14 residues. CDR1 MNHNY and CDR2 SVGAGI come from the germline V gene (reference sequence). The chain's CDR3 is CASSRGGQSYGYTF. The CDR3 coding sequence is TGTGCCAGCAGCCGAGGGGGACAGAGCTATGGCTACACCTTC.

With respect to this clone: The same CDR3 also results from other DNA sequences found in this sample. The chain is built from TRBV18 and TRBJ2-2; 8 nucleotides align to TRBD1. Per germline, CDR1 KGHSH and CDR2 LQKENI. The CDR3 has 14 residues. J lost 5 bases, V lost 3 bases, and 2 bases had no gene match. The CDR3 spells CASSPTGETGELFF. CDR3 DNA sequence: TGTGCCAGCTCACCGACAGGGGAGACCGGGGAGCTGTTTTTT.

The chain employs TRBV6-9 and TRBJ2-7; 10 positions match TRBD1. The length of the CDR3 is 15 residues. Germline trimming cut 0 bases from V and 3 bases from J; bases unmatched to any gene: 2. Germline assignment: CDR1 MNHGY and CDR2 SVAAGI. The DNA of the CDR3 is TGTGCCAGCAGTTATTCGGACAGGGGGAACTACGAGCAGTACTTC. Its translation is CASSYSDRGNYEQYF.

The chain employs TRBV7-2 and TRBJ2-1; D remains unclear. The CDR3 loop spans 13 amino acids. Germline V gene data show CDR1 as SGHTA and CDR2 as FQGNSA. V lost 0 bases and J lost 9, with 9 bases in between. The CDR3, as DNA: TGTGCCAGCAGCTTAGCATATGTCTTTGAGCAGTTCTTC. Amino acids: CASSLAYVFEQFF.

The chain combines TRBV4-1 with TRBJ2-5; D is possibly TRBD2 (6 bases). V lost 4 bases and J lost 3, with 12 bases in between. Germline V gene data show CDR1 as MGHRA and CDR2 as YSYEKL. This CDR3 contains 14 residues. CDR3 nucleotides: TGCGCCAGCAGCCGCGGCGGGACGGAAGAGACCCAGTACTTC. Translated, it gives CASSRGGTEETQYF.

This clone was counted a single time. The chain combines TRBV7-6 with TRBJ1-2; TRBD1 aligns across 10 bases. Losses at the gene ends were 5 bases for V and 8 bases for J; bases not matched to a gene: 8. Germline CDR1 and CDR2: SGHVS and FNYEAQ. The CDR3 spans 14 residues. The CDR3 DNA follows: TGTGCCAGCAGCACCGGGACAGGGGAAATCGGCTACACCTTC. This encodes CASSTGTGEIGYTF.

This chain uses TRBV7-9 with TRBJ2-5, with D possibly being TRBD1 (6 bases). Germline-derived CDR1 and CDR2 are SEHNR and FQNEAQ (reference sequence). Trimming removed 1 base at V and 3 bases at J, with 12 bases between. The CDR3 is made up of 15 amino acids. DNA for the CDR3: TGTGCCAGCAGCTTAGAGGGGGTGGCAGAAGAGACCCAGTACTTC. Amino acid sequence: CASSLEGVAEETQYF.

The genes are TRBV7-6 and TRBJ2-7, with 9 bases matching TRBD2. Per the germline V gene, CDR1 is SGHVS and CDR2 is FNYEAQ. The CDR3 totals 16 residues. After removal of 1 base from V and 3 bases from J, the junction contained 7 bases not matched to a gene. CDR3 sequence: CASSLGTSAENYEQYF. The CDR3 DNA reads as TGTGCCAGCAGCTTAGGGACTAGCGCCGAAAACTACGAGCAGTACTTC.

As concerns this clone: Within the sample, other DNA sequences also encode this same CDR3. The chain recombines TRBV6-1 with TRBJ1-2, with D possibly matching TRBD1 (6 bases). There are 13 residues in the CDR3. Per germline, CDR1 MNHNS and CDR2 SASEGT. V was shortened by 4 bases and J by 2 bases, with 8 bases between the two germline ends. CDR3 protein: CASSVQGNYGYTF. DNA of the CDR3: TGTGCCAGCAGTGTTCAGGGGAACTATGGCTACACCTTC.

V gene TRBV19 combines with J gene TRBJ2-7, with D perhaps TRBD1 (6 bases). The ends were cut back, 7 bases at V and 5 bases at J, with 15 bases in the middle. Germline CDR1 is LNHDA and CDR2 is SQIVND (reference sequence). This CDR3 has 13 amino acids. This CDR3 reads CASNEQGSNEQYF. The CDR3 DNA follows: TGTGCCAGTAATGAACAGGGATCCAACGAGCAGTACTTC.

This chain links TRBV4-3 with TRBJ2-2; D is undetermined. Germline loops: CDR1 LGHNA, CDR2 YSLEER. The CDR3 loop spans 11 amino acids. Trimming shortened V by 1 base and J by 8 bases, and 2 bases separated the two germline ends. As DNA, the CDR3 is TGCGCCAGCAGCCAAGCGGGGGAGCTGTTTTTT. It translates to CASSQAGELFF.

This chain joins TRBV27 and TRBJ1-2, with no clear D. V shed 0 bases and J shed 4 bases, with 12 bases lying between them. This CDR3 is built from 15 residues. The germline V gene has CDR1 MNHEY and CDR2 SMNVEV (reference sequence). CDR3 coding DNA: TGTGCCAGCAGTTTATCCCAAGGGTTGATCTATGGCTACACCTTC. Protein: CASSLSQGLIYGYTF.

This clone was counted ten times or more. The rearrangement links TRBV19 to TRBJ2-7; 12 positions agree with TRBD1. The ends lost 3 bases at V and 6 bases at J; junction bases unmatched: 6. Germline CDR1 reads LNHDA; CDR2 reads SQIVND (reference sequence). The CDR3 sequence is 15 residues long. The CDR3 region has the DNA TGTGCCAGTAGTATCCGCCGGGACAGGGGGCTCGAGCAGTACTTC. Amino acid sequence: CASSIRRDRGLEQYF.

The J gene is TRBJ2-2, the V gene TRBV6-6, with unresolved D. The CDR3 has 13 amino acids. Trimming shortened V by 8 bases and J by 3 bases, and 10 bases separated the two germline ends. Germline CDR1 and CDR2: MNHNY and SVGAGI (reference sequence). The DNA for the CDR3 is TGTGCCAGCGGAGCGTATGACACCGGGGAGCTGTTTTTT. This codes for CASGAYDTGELFF.

This clone was recorded once. The CDR3 sequence: CASSLAGVPTDTQYF. Here the CDR3 DNA reads TGTGCCAGCAGCCTAGCGGGAGTCCCCACAGATACGCAGTATTTT. The chain combines TRBV7-3 with TRBJ2-3; 10 bases fit TRBD2. With V trimmed by 5 bases and J by 2 bases, 4 bases remained unmatched. Germline CDR1 reads SGHTA; CDR2 reads FQGTGA. The CDR3 is 15 amino acids.

The CDR3 region is CASSVGDESFHEQYF. DNA of the CDR3: TGTGCCAGCAGCGTAGGAGACGAGAGTTTCCACGAGCAGTACTTC. V gene TRBV9 combines with J gene TRBJ2-7, with D uncertain. Trimming cost V 0 bases and J 5 bases, with 15 bases left between them. The CDR3 has 15 amino acids. Germline V gene data show CDR1 as SGDLS and CDR2 as YYNGEE.

The chain joins TRBV4-3 to TRBJ1-5; possibly TRBD1 for D (5 bases). The V and J ends lost 1 base and 2 bases respectively, with 15 bases between them. The CDR3 runs 17 residues. Germline-derived CDR1 and CDR2 are LGHNA and YSLEER. In DNA, the CDR3 is TGCGCCAGCAGCCAAGGCAGGGCCTTTGGTGGCAATCAGCCCCAGCATTTT. Amino acids: CASSQGRAFGGNQPQHF.

The chain is built from TRBV6-4 and TRBJ1-1; no reliable D call. The CDR3 runs to 13 residues. V lost 4 bases to trimming and J lost 0 bases, with 6 bases between them. The germline gives CDR1 MRHNA, CDR2 SNTAGT. CDR3 sequence (DNA): TGTGCCAGCAGTGCCCAGATGAACACTGAAGCTTTCTTT. This translates into CASSAQMNTEAFF.

This clone has only one observation. V usage is TRBV19 and J usage is TRBJ1-2, with D unresolved. In germline, CDR1 is LNHDA, CDR2 SQIVND (reference sequence). V lost 7 bases to trimming and J lost 3 bases, with 15 bases between them. The length of the CDR3 is 14 residues. CDR3 sequence: CASKARREDYGYTF. CDR3 nucleotide sequence: TGTGCCAGTAAAGCAAGGCGGGAGGACTATGGCTACACCTTC.

The genes are TRBV7-2 and TRBJ1-5, with D tentatively TRBD1 (6 bases). Trimming stripped 5 bases from V and 5 bases from J, with 16 bases between. The CDR3 runs to 15 residues. The germline gives CDR1 SGHTA, CDR2 FQGNSA. The CDR3 region is CASSRTWGLDQPQHF. As DNA, the CDR3 is TGTGCCAGCAGCCGGACCTGGGGGCTAGATCAGCCCCAGCATTTT.

The rearrangement joins TRBV15 to TRBJ1-4; 8 bases map to TRBD1. CDR1 is LNHNV, CDR2 YYDKDF, per germline (reference sequence). The CDR3 covers 17 residues. The J segment lost 6 bases and the V segment lost 0 bases, leaving 9 bases of the junction unmatched. The CDR3 nucleotides are TGTGCCACCAGCAGAGATCCCCAGGGGGCTATCTATGAAAAACTGTTTTTT. This gives the protein CATSRDPQGAIYEKLFF.

V usage is TRBV29-1 and J usage is TRBJ2-3; the match to TRBD2 covers 7 bases. V was clipped by 3 bases and J by 2 bases; unmatched bases: 5. The CDR3 has 14 amino acids. Germline V gene lookup returns CDR1 SQVTM and CDR2 ANQGSEA. The CDR3 sequence is CSVEVLAVTDTQYF. The CDR3 DNA reads as TGCAGCGTTGAGGTGCTAGCGGTCACAGATACGCAGTATTTT.

The chain couples TRBV5-4 to TRBJ1-1; 8 bases align to TRBD1. J lost 2 bases, V lost 1 base, and 1 base had no gene match. The CDR3 spans 14 residues. Germline V CDR1 and CDR2: SGHNT, YYREEE (reference sequence). CDR3 region: CASSLPGGNTEAFF. CDR3 sequence (DNA): TGTGCCAGCAGCTTGCCAGGGGGCAACACTGAAGCTTTCTTT.

The chain links TRBV7-2 to TRBJ1-5; D call uncertain. CDR3 size: 14 residues. V lost 1 base, J lost 11 bases, and 15 bases lay in between. Germline CDR1 is SGHTA and CDR2 is FQGNSA. The CDR3 here is CASSLGEGSSAQHF. For the CDR3, the DNA is TGTGCCAGCAGCTTAGGCGAGGGTTCCTCGGCCCAGCATTTT.